The source of this TCR beta chain is a study of control samples from healthy donors and cancer patients. Data came from immunoSEQ multiplex PCR; TCRdb stores just in-frame clones and leaves some out. The table includes about 84,000 clones, roughly 88% detected once. Germline V gene sequence: CDR1 SGHVS, CDR2 FQNEAQ. This CDR3 spans 15 amino acids. The germline V and J ends were trimmed by 5 bases and 6 bases, with 19 bases remaining between them. The source is a man aged 55 to 70 with head and neck cancer. Sequenced: PBMCs. This chain links TRBV7-8 with TRBJ1-2, with D perhaps TRBD1 (5 bases). In DNA form, the CDR3 reads TGTGCCAGCAGCCCTGGGGCAGCGGCGGGGGATGGCTACACCTTC. Translating it yields CASSPGAAAGDGYTF.